A single sample is the source of the 27 T cell receptor beta chains below, sequenced in a study of OX40 agonist ivuxolimab in advanced cancers. Using immunoSEQ multiplex PCR, the repertoire was profiled, and TCRdb retains in-frame clones only, with some absent. The repertoire holds roughly 42,000 clones, 70% to 90% seen once, with about 15% in the top ten. This material consisted of CD4+ or CD8+ T cells sorted from blood, taken in a trial of the OX40 agonist ivuxolimab. The receptors come from an adult with an advanced solid tumor such as melanoma, head and neck, liver or kidney cancer.

The chain uses TRBV11-3 and TRBJ2-6, with 7 bases that match TRBD1. This CDR3 comprises 16 residues. Trimming cost V 4 bases and J 4 bases; bases outside gene matches: 7. Germline V gene data show CDR1 as SGHNT and CDR2 as YENEEA. The CDR3 region is CASSSNRGSGANVLTF. In DNA, the CDR3 is TGTGCCAGCAGCTCAAACAGGGGTTCCGGGGCCAACGTCCTGACTTTC.

This chain connects TRBV10-3 to TRBJ1-1, with D possibly matching TRBD1 (5 bases). The CDR3 is 11 residues long. Germline lookup yields CDR1 ENHRY and CDR2 SYGVKD. V gave up 6 bases and J gave up 8 bases, with 10 bases separating them. CDR3 in amino acids: CAISLGAEAFF. The CDR3 region has the DNA TGTGCCATCAGCCTCGGGGCCGAAGCTTTCTTT.

This clone was counted between two and nine times. DNA for the CDR3: TGTGCCAGCAGTTACGGGGCAGGGGTCACGAATGAGCAGTTCTTC. This translates into CASSYGAGVTNEQFF. This chain connects TRBV6-5 to TRBJ2-1; a weak D match, TRBD1 (6 bases). This CDR3 is built from 15 residues. V lost 2 bases and J 7 bases, leaving 15 bases between the germline ends. Germline V gene data show CDR1 as MNHEY and CDR2 as SVGAGI.

The V and J genes are TRBV7-9 and TRBJ2-2; D not certain. CDR3 size: 16 residues. The germline V gene encodes CDR1 SEHNR and CDR2 FQNEAQ (reference sequence). The ends were cut back, 4 bases at V and 0 bases at J, with 12 bases in the middle. The CDR3 coding sequence is TGTGCCAGCAGCTCCTCGGGCGGAGCGAACACCGGGGAGCTGTTTTTT. Encoded protein: CASSSSGGANTGELFF. Looking up the rest from reference TRBV7-9 and TRBJ2-2 gives the full variable domain: DTGVSQNPRHKITKRGQNVTFRCDPISEHNRLYWYRQTLGQGPEFLTYFQNEAQLEKSRLLSDRFSAERPKGSFSTLEIQRTEQGDSAMYLCASSSSGGANTGELFFGEGSRLTVL.

The V gene is TRBV10-3, the J gene TRBJ1-1; D remains ambiguous. This CDR3 region has 14 residues. The V end lost 10 bases, the J end lost 3 bases, and 18 bases lay between the germline ends. The V gene's germline CDR1 is ENHRY and CDR2 SYGVKD. DNA for the CDR3: TGTGCCACCGCGTGGAAAACCGGGGACACTGAAGCTTTCTTT. It specifies CATAWKTGDTEAFF.

In this sample, this clone turned up a few times. The V gene is TRBV9, the J gene TRBJ2-1; possibly TRBD1 for D (6 bases). The CDR3 is 13 residues long. V lost 6 bases and J 10 bases, leaving 17 bases between the germline ends. Germline CDR1 is SGDLS and CDR2 is YYNGEE. The CDR3 nucleotides are TGTGCCAGCACCTCCGGGACAACGGTCGAGCAGTTCTTC. This encodes CASTSGTTVEQFF.

This clone counts as medium-sized. J is TRBJ1-2 and V is TRBV9; tentative D call: TRBD1 (6 bases). The CDR3 has 16 amino acids. The germline V gene has CDR1 SGDLS and CDR2 YYNGEE. V shed 3 bases and J shed 1 base, with 16 bases lying between them. This CDR3 is CASSAGARDINYGYTF. The CDR3 DNA follows: TGTGCCAGCAGCGCCGGCGCTCGGGACATTAACTATGGCTACACCTTC.

V gene TRBV5-4 combines with J gene TRBJ2-1, with 8 bases lining up with TRBD1. The V and J ends lost 2 bases and 7 bases, in that order; junction bases with no gene match: 14. Germline-derived CDR1 and CDR2 are SGHNT and YYREEE (reference sequence). This CDR3 has 17 residues. The CDR3 spells CASSFEGTGQPWNEQFF. In DNA form, the CDR3 reads TGTGCCAGCAGCTTTGAAGGGACAGGACAACCCTGGAATGAGCAGTTCTTC. The entire variable domain, with the rest obtained from reference TRBV5-4 and TRBJ2-1, is as follows: ETGVTQSPTHLIKTRGQQVTLRCSSQSGHNTVSWYQQALGQGPQFIFQYYREEENGRGNFPPRFSGLQFPNYSSELNVNALELDDSALYLCASSFEGTGQPWNEQFFGPGTRLTVL.

This chain joins TRBV9 and TRBJ2-5; 9 bases line up with TRBD2. This CDR3 has 14 residues. Losses at the gene ends were 5 bases for V and 5 bases for J; bases not matched to a gene: 7. CDR1 is SGDLS and CDR2 is YYNGEE in the germline V gene. The CDR3 is CASRPGLAMETQYF. The CDR3 DNA follows: TGTGCCAGCAGACCGGGACTAGCAATGGAGACCCAGTACTTC.

The gene calls are TRBV5-1 and TRBJ1-1; D is perhaps TRBD1 (6 bases). CDR1 and CDR2 from the germline V gene are SGHRS and YFSETQ. The CDR3 is made up of 15 amino acids. V dropped 0 bases and J dropped 4 bases, with 13 bases sitting between them. The DNA of the CDR3 is TGCGCCAGCAGCTTGGCCTACAGGGATGGCACTGAAGCTTTCTTT. It specifies CASSLAYRDGTEAFF. The whole variable domain, remainder taken from reference TRBV5-1 and TRBJ1-1, is KAGVTQTPRYLIKTRGQQVTLSCSPISGHRSVSWYQQTPGQGLQFLFEYFSETQRNKGNFPGRFSGRQFSNSRSEMNVSTLELGDSALYLCASSLAYRDGTEAFFGQGTRLTVV.

The rearrangement links TRBV27 to TRBJ2-1; 10 bases agree with TRBD2. The CDR3 spans 15 residues. Germline CDR1 and CDR2: MNHEY and SMNVEV (reference sequence). The V segment lost 2 bases and the J segment 4 bases; nucleotides outside the gene matches: 2. CDR3 coding DNA: TGTGCCAGCAGTTTAGCTAGCGGGGGATACAATGAGCAGTTCTTC. It codes for CASSLASGGYNEQFF.

This clone was counted a few times. CDR3: CASSSTPGYGYTF. DNA for the CDR3: TGTGCCAGCAGCTCGACTCCGGGCTATGGCTACACCTTC. This chain connects TRBV2 to TRBJ1-2; D gene ambiguous. Germline CDR1 is SNHLY and CDR2 is FYNNEI. The CDR3 extends over 13 amino acids. Trimming left V 6 bases short and J 4 bases short, with 12 bases between.

With respect to this clone: The CDR3 carries no conserved terminal phenylalanine or tryptophan, so it likely arises from a read error. The limits of the CDR3 on the DNA are not certain, so only TCRdb's listed CDR3 is given. The chain couples TRBV6-5 to TRBJ1-1. Germline assignment: CDR1 MNHEY and CDR2 SVGAGI. The CDR3 totals 13 residues, both ends included. CDR3 region: CASSPQGGAGVRM.

The rearrangement joins TRBV4-3 to TRBJ1-1; 10 bases align to TRBD1. The CDR3 loop spans 14 amino acids. Germline V gives CDR1 LGHNA, CDR2 YSLEER. The junction had 5 bases not matched to a gene; V was cut back by 5 bases and J by 5 bases. CDR3 sequence: CASSLSDRGTEAFF. CDR3 sequence (DNA): TGCGCCAGCAGCTTGTCGGACAGGGGGACTGAAGCTTTCTTT.

This chain connects TRBV11-1 to TRBJ1-1; D is ambiguous. Trimming shortened V by 5 bases and J by 4 bases, and 11 bases separated the two germline ends. The CDR3 consists of 13 residues. Germline V gives CDR1 SGHAT, CDR2 FQDESV (reference sequence). The CDR3 loop is CASSESGSTEAFF. CDR3 bases: TGTGCCAGCAGCGAATCCGGGAGCACTGAAGCTTTCTTT.

This chain links TRBV14 with TRBJ1-2; no reliable D call. Between the trimmed V and J ends, which lost 2 bases and 5 bases, there was a span of 9 bases. Germline CDR1 reads SGHDN; CDR2 reads FVKESK. This CDR3 is built from 13 residues. The chain's CDR3 is CASSQLAGYGYTF. In nucleotides, the CDR3 is TGTGCCAGCAGCCAACTTGCGGGGTATGGCTACACCTTC.

The CDR3: CASSAGNTEAFF. DNA of the CDR3: TGTGCCAGCAGCGCGGGGAACACTGAAGCTTTCTTT. The rearrangement joins TRBV6-6 to TRBJ1-1; D is ambiguous. Trimming took 6 bases from V and 1 from J, leaving 6 bases between them. The CDR3 is 12 amino acids. Germline V gives CDR1 MNHNY, CDR2 SVGAGI (reference sequence).

The J gene is TRBJ2-7, the V gene TRBV9; D remains ambiguous. Germline V lookup: CDR1 SGDLS, CDR2 YYNGEE. V lost 3 bases and J 0 bases, leaving 4 bases between the germline ends. This CDR3 comprises 12 residues. CDR3 residues: CASSGLSYEQYF. Here the CDR3 DNA reads TGTGCCAGCAGCGGCCTCTCCTACGAGCAGTACTTC.

The genes are TRBV5-4 and TRBJ1-2, with 8 bases aligning to TRBD1. Germline-derived CDR1 and CDR2 are SGHNT and YYREEE (reference sequence). The length of the CDR3 is 13 residues. J was trimmed by 5 bases and V by 2 bases; bases with no gene match: 2. The CDR3 coding sequence is TGTGCCAGCAGCTTTACAGGGGGGTATGGCTACACCTTC. Amino acids: CASSFTGGYGYTF.

This clone was seen a single time. The chain combines TRBV9 with TRBJ2-7; D call uncertain. CDR1 and CDR2 from the germline V gene are SGDLS and YYNGEE. V lost 4 bases and J 5 bases, leaving 19 bases between the germline ends. CDR3 length equals 15 residues. Here the CDR3 DNA reads TGTGCCAGCAGCCCTCGTGATAGGCTAAACAACGAGCAGTACTTC. Protein product: CASSPRDRLNNEQYF.

This clone appeared a single time. This sequence may be a read error, since a much larger clone differs from it by one base. Within the sample, other DNA sequences also encode this same CDR3. The chain carries TRBV11-1 and TRBJ1-1; D is uncertain. There are 14 residues in the CDR3. V dropped 3 bases and J dropped 1 base, with 9 bases sitting between them. Germline lookup yields CDR1 SGHAT and CDR2 FQDESV (reference sequence). CDR3 sequence reads: CASSLWSANTEAFF. In DNA, the CDR3 is TGTGCCAGCAGCTTGTGGTCGGCGAACACTGAAGCTTTCTTT.

V is TRBV28 and J is TRBJ1-5; D remains unclear. Germline CDR1 is MDHEN and CDR2 is SYDVKM. CDR3 size: 15 residues. Trimming stripped 3 bases from V and 0 bases from J, with 9 bases between. CDR3 DNA: TGTGCCAGCAGTTTCTCCCCATATAGCAATCAGCCCCAGCATTTT. It specifies CASSFSPYSNQPQHF.

The V and J genes are TRBV2 and TRBJ2-5; D unresolved. The CDR3 runs 14 residues. Looked up from germline, CDR1 is SNHLY and CDR2 is FYNNEI. With 10 bases removed from V and 4 bases from J, the gap between germline ends came to 19 bases. CDR3 sequence: CATEENSRRETQYF. CDR3 coding DNA: TGTGCCACTGAAGAAAACAGCCGTCGAGAGACCCAGTACTTC.

This chain links TRBV5-4 with TRBJ1-2; 7 bases fit TRBD1. This CDR3 is built from 12 residues. The V gene end was trimmed by 4 bases and the J gene end by 9 bases; junction bases not matched to a gene: 6. Looked up from germline, CDR1 is SGHNT and CDR2 is YYREEE (reference sequence). The CDR3 is CASSLAGGSYTF. In nucleotides, the CDR3 is TGTGCCAGCAGCCTCGCAGGGGGGAGCTACACCTTC.

The J gene is TRBJ2-3, the V gene TRBV6-4; TRBD2 matches at 12 bases. The junction had 0 bases not matched to a gene; V was cut back by 4 bases and J by 1 base. Looked up from germline, CDR1 is MRHNA and CDR2 is SNTAGT. This CDR3 has 15 amino acids. The CDR3 nucleotides read TGTGCCAGCAGTGGGACTAGCGGGGGCACAGATACGCAGTATTTT. This encodes CASSGTSGGTDTQYF.

This chain uses TRBV5-5 with TRBJ2-5; tentative D call: TRBD1 (5 bases). In germline, CDR1 is SGHKS, CDR2 YYEKEE (reference sequence). CDR3 length equals 16 residues. V was clipped by 0 bases and J by 5 bases, with 17 bases between them. The CDR3 loop is CASSLGLWGLEETQYF. The CDR3 nucleotides are TGTGCCAGCAGCTTGGGTCTTTGGGGCCTCGAGGAGACCCAGTACTTC.

This rearrangement joins TRBV11-2 to TRBJ2-7, with D unclear. V lost 1 base, J lost 5 bases, and 6 bases lay in between. The V gene's germline CDR1 is SGHAT and CDR2 FQNNGV. The CDR3 runs to 12 residues. The CDR3 region has the DNA TGTGCCAGCAGCTTAGTTAGGGACGAGCAGTACGTC. This encodes CASSLVRDEQYV.